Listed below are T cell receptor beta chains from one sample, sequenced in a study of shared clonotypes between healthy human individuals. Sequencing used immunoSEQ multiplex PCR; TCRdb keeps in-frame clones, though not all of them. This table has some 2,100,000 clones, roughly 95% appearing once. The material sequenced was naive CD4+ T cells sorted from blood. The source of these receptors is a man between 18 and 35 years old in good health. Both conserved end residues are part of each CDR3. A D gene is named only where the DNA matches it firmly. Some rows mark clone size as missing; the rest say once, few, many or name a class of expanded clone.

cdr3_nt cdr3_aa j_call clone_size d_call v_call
TGTGCCAGCAGCTCCGTCCCGGGACAGGGGGGATTTGAAAAACTGTTTTTT CASSSVPGQGGFEKLFF TRBJ1-4 . TRBD1 TRBV7-9
TGTGCCAGCAGGCCCGGGACAGGGGGCAACTACGAGCAGTACTTC CASRPGTGGNYEQYF TRBJ2-7 . TRBD1 TRBV6-1
TGTGCCAGTAGTATATCGGGACAGGGCTACTATGGCTACACCTTC CASSISGQGYYGYTF TRBJ1-2 . TRBD1 TRBV19
TGTGCCACCAGCAGAGAACGGGACAGGGGCTACGAGCAGTACTTC CATSRERDRGYEQYF TRBJ2-7 . TRBD1 TRBV15
TGTGCCAGCAGCCACAGGGGGCATGAGCAGTTCTTC CASSHRGHEQFF TRBJ2-1 . TRBD1 TRBV6-5
TGTGCCAGCGGTTTGGGAGGGACCAATGAGCAGTTCTTC CASGLGGTNEQFF TRBJ2-1 . TRBD2 TRBV5-6
TGTGCCAGCAGCTTGGGACAGGGGAGTCTTATGGAGACCCAGTACTTC CASSLGQGSLMETQYF TRBJ2-5 once TRBD1 TRBV5-4
TGTGCCAGCAGCCCAGACAGGGGCCTTCCTGAAGCTTTCTTT CASSPDRGLPEAFF TRBJ1-1 few TRBD1 TRBV5-4
TGTGCCAGCAGTCAGGACAGGGGGCGCGAGCAGTACTTC CASSQDRGREQYF TRBJ2-7 . TRBD1 TRBV6-4
TGTGCCAGTAGTATAGATCTCACGGGATTGGTCACAGATACGCAGTATTTT CASSIDLTGLVTDTQYF TRBJ2-3 . . TRBV19
TGTGCCAGCAGTTACGGCGCCAACCGATACGAGCAGTACTTC CASSYGANRYEQYF TRBJ2-7 . . TRBV6-5
TGCGCCAGCAGCCGCACAGGCGCGGGGGGCCCCGAAGAGACCCAGTACTTC CASSRTGAGGPEETQYF TRBJ2-5 . TRBD2 TRBV4-1
TGTGCCAGCAGCTTGACCCCCCTCGAGAGCGGCGTGAACACTGAAGCTTTCTTT CASSLTPLESGVNTEAFF TRBJ1-1 . . TRBV11-2
TGTGCCAGCAGGGGACGGGGGATCTACGAGCAGTACTTC CASRGRGIYEQYF TRBJ2-7 . . TRBV6-6
TGTGCCAGCAGCTTATCGGGACAGGGAGGTGAAAAACTGTTTTTT CASSLSGQGGEKLFF TRBJ1-4 . TRBD1 TRBV7-9
TGTGCCTGGAGATCGCAGCCGCGGGAAAAACTGTTTTTT CAWRSQPREKLFF TRBJ1-4 . . TRBV30
TGTGCCAGCAGACAACTCAGATCCTACGAGCAGTACTTC CASRQLRSYEQYF TRBJ2-7 . . TRBV6-5
TGCAGCGTTGAAAAAAACGGCCGGACATATGGAGGCTACACCTTC CSVEKNGRTYGGYTF TRBJ1-2 . . TRBV29-1
TGTGCCAGCAACCGTAGGGAGAGGGCTAACTATGGCTACACCTTC CASNRRERANYGYTF TRBJ1-2 . . TRBV9
TGCAGTGCGAGACTTAATGAAAAACTGTTTTTT CSARLNEKLFF TRBJ1-4 . . TRBV20-1
TGCGCCAGCAGCCCCTTAGAGACGTACAATGAGCAGTTCTTC CASSPLETYNEQFF TRBJ2-1 . . TRBV5-1
TGTGCCAGCAGCATTTCCGGGACTAGCATATGCGAGCAGTACTTC CASSISGTSICEQYF TRBJ2-7 . TRBD2 TRBV5-4
TGTGCCAGCCCCCTCCCGACAGGGCACACCGGGGAGCTGTTTTTT CASPLPTGHTGELFF TRBJ2-2 . TRBD1 TRBV5-8
TGCAGCGTTGAAGTACGGATTTATCAGCCCCAGCATTTT CSVEVRIYQPQHF TRBJ1-5 few . TRBV29-1
TGTGCCAGCAGCCAACCGGGACAGGGTCGGGAGACCCAGTACTTC CASSQPGQGRETQYF TRBJ2-5 . TRBD1 TRBV6-1
TGTGCCAGCAGTTTATCGACCAGCTGGGGCCCCTACAATGAGCAGTTCTTC CASSLSTSWGPYNEQFF TRBJ2-1 . . TRBV27
TGTGCCAGCATACCGCCGGGGGGGGGAGGTACAGATACGCAGTATTTT CASIPPGGGGTDTQYF TRBJ2-3 . TRBD2 TRBV28
TGTGCCAGCAGCGAAGACAGGGGCAGTCAGCCCCAGCATTTT CASSEDRGSQPQHF TRBJ1-5 . TRBD1 TRBV7-2
TGTGCCAGCTCCCTCCAAACCGGGCATTTCTACGAGCAGTACTTC CASSLQTGHFYEQYF TRBJ2-7 once . TRBV18
TGTGCCAGCAGCTTTGGCAACAGCCGGCCGCCCCAGCATTTT CASSFGNSRPPQHF TRBJ1-5 . . TRBV5-6
TGTGCCAGCAGTGAACGGACTAGTGGGGACAATGAGCAGTTCTTC CASSERTSGDNEQFF TRBJ2-1 . TRBD2 TRBV2
TGTGCCAGCAGACCCAGGGGGGAAGAGCAGTACTTC CASRPRGEEQYF TRBJ2-7 . . TRBV28
TGTGCCAGCAGCTTAGGCAGGGGGAGCACAGATACGCAGTATTTT CASSLGRGSTDTQYF TRBJ2-3 once TRBD1 TRBV13
TGTGCCAGCTCACCACCGGCTCGTGGGACCCAGTACTTC CASSPPARGTQYF TRBJ2-5 . . TRBV18
TGTGCCAGCAGGCGAGTCCCGGACACCGGGGAGCTGTTTTTT CASRRVPDTGELFF TRBJ2-2 . . TRBV6-4
TGTGCCAGCTCACCTAAGGCCGGGGACACTGAAGCTTTCTTT CASSPKAGDTEAFF TRBJ1-1 once . TRBV18
TGCGCCAGCAGCCAAGTTGTGGGGGCTGCGAACACCGGGGAGCTGTTTTTT CASSQVVGAANTGELFF TRBJ2-2 . . TRBV4-1
TGTGCCAGCAGCCCGGGACTAGCGGGGGGCATGTCCCATACGCAGTATTTT CASSPGLAGGMSHTQYF TRBJ2-3 . TRBD2 TRBV28
TGTGCCAGCAGCTTGGTTGCAGGAGATACGCAGTATTTT CASSLVAGDTQYF TRBJ2-3 once . TRBV5-4
TGTGCCTGGAGTGTACAGAGGACGCTCAAAAACATTCAGTACTTC CAWSVQRTLKNIQYF TRBJ2-4 . . TRBV30
TGTGCCAGCAGCTTGGCCGCTAATCTCGCTGGGGCCAACGTCCTGACTTTC CASSLAANLAGANVLTF TRBJ2-6 once . TRBV5-4
TGTGCCAGCAGTCGCCGGGACACTTATAATTCACCCCTCCACTTT CASSRRDTYNSPLHF TRBJ1-6 . . TRBV6-6
TGTGCCAGCAGCACGTTGACTAGCGGACAAGAGACCCAGTACTTC CASSTLTSGQETQYF TRBJ2-5 . TRBD2 TRBV7-2
TGTGCCAGCCGTTATGGGTCCAACCCGCTCGAGCAGTACTTC CASRYGSNPLEQYF TRBJ2-7 . . TRBV28
TGTGCCAGTAGTTCCCCAGGGAGCCAGGACACTGAAGCTTTCTTT CASSSPGSQDTEAFF TRBJ1-1 . . TRBV19
TGTGCCAGCAGAAAAAGCGGGAGGGCCGCTAATGAGCAGTTCTTC CASRKSGRAANEQFF TRBJ2-1 . TRBD2 TRBV6-5
TGTGCCAGCAGTGAACAGGAGGAATGGGGAGCCATGAACACTGAAGCTTTCTTT CASSEQEEWGAMNTEAFF TRBJ1-1 . . TRBV6-1
TGTGCCAGCAGCCAAGAACTGGGCCTGAACACTGAAGCTTTCTTT CASSQELGLNTEAFF TRBJ1-1 . . TRBV4-2
TGCGCCAGCAGCTTGGTGGCCCAAGGGACAGGGGGCGAGACCGGGGAGCTGTTTTTT CASSLVAQGTGGETGELFF TRBJ2-2 . TRBD1 TRBV5-1
TGTGCCAGCAGTCCCGGGACAGATACGCAGTATTTT CASSPGTDTQYF TRBJ2-3 once . TRBV6-5
TGCGCCAGCAGCATACTAGCGACGCAAGAGACCCAGTACTTC CASSILATQETQYF TRBJ2-5 . TRBD2 TRBV5-1
TGTGCCAGCGAGTTTCAGGGGACAACTGGAAACACCATATATTTT CASEFQGTTGNTIYF TRBJ1-3 . . TRBV25-1
TGTGCCAGCAGCTCCGGCCCCTCAGGGAGGAACATTCAGTACTTC CASSSGPSGRNIQYF TRBJ2-4 . . TRBV28